This T cell receptor (beta chain) is from a study of cytomegalovirus exposure and HLA in healthy donors. Study-wide context: Inside one of the first data releases sat about 85 million unique TCRs taken from HLA-typed donors.

V dropped 6 bases and J dropped 4; count of bases not matched to a gene: 7. The CDR3 is made up of 15 amino acids. Germline V gives CDR1 MRHNA, CDR2 SNTAGT. Researchers ran the PCR with 60 Vbeta and 13 Jbeta primers. Assay: immunoSEQ multiplex PCR; the TCRdb copy retains only in-frame clones and omits some. Among just under 150,000 clones listed, 80% to 85% were seen once. The TCR comes from a woman in her 30s in good health and CMV-seronegative. The chain combines TRBV6-4 with TRBJ2-1, with TRBD2 matching 9 bases. Sequencing used PBMCs. As DNA, the CDR3 is TGTGCCAGCAGCGCGGGTAGCGGGAGTTACAATGAGCAGTTCTTC. It is translated as CASSAGSGSYNEQFF.